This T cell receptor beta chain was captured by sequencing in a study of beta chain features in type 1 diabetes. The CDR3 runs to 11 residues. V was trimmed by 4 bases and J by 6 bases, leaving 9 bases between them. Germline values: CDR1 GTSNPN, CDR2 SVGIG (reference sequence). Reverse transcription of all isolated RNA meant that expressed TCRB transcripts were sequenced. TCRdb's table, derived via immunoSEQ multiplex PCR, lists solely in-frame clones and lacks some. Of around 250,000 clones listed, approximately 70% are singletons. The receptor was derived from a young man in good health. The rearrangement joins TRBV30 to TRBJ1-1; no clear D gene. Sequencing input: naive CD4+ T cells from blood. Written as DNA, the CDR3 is TGTGCCTGGACAATGCGGGCTGAAGCTTTCTTT. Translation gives CAWTMRAEAFF.